The present T cell receptor beta chain was sequenced within a study of early T cells in non-severe SARS-CoV-2 infection. J gave up 6 bases and V 7 bases, and 11 bases lay outside the gene matches. Germline V gene sequence: CDR1 SQVTM, CDR2 ANQGSEA. CDR3 length equals 14 residues. This clonotype was observed at least ten times. TCRdb ran MiXCR on the 5' RACE reads and lists one entry per CDR3 protein. The profile shows fewer than 50,000 distinct CDR3 sequences, approximately 6.1% of them singletons. This receptor was taken from an adult who was a healthcare worker with PCR-confirmed SARS-CoV-2 infection or an uninfected control (not recorded which). The source material was whole blood. The chain is built from TRBV29-1 and TRBJ1-2; 10 nucleotides line up with TRBD1. This chain's CDR3 is CSAKGRDRGDGYTF. CDR3 nucleotide sequence: TGCAGCGCTAAAGGACGGGACAGGGGAGATGGCTACACCTTC.